These 28 T cell receptor beta chains originate from one sample sequenced in a study of CD8+CD57+ T cells in acquired aplastic anemia. It was genomic DNA that served as the template for profiling TCR beta VDJ and CDR3. From the reads, TCRdb called clonotypes with MiXCR, one entry per CDR3 protein. The table has about 210,000 distinct CDR3 sequences, about a third seen once. Sequencing used sorted CD4+, CD8+, or CD8+CD57+ T cells (not recorded which) from PBMCs. The source is a human donor in good health, serving as a control.

The chain recombines TRBV2 with TRBJ2-1; 7 bases map to TRBD1. This CDR3 comprises 15 residues. The germline V gene encodes CDR1 SNHLY and CDR2 FYNNEI. V lost 8 bases and J lost 8; bases outside the gene matches: 15. The CDR3 sequence is CASSSRQGPLDEQFF. CDR3 nucleotides: TGTGCCAGCTCATCTCGACAGGGCCCCTTGGATGAGCAGTTCTTC.

Only a few counts were recorded for this clonotype. V is TRBV15 and J is TRBJ2-5, with TRBD2 as a possible D gene (6 bases). The CDR3 runs to 14 residues. Germline V lookup: CDR1 LNHNV, CDR2 YYDKDF (reference sequence). The V and J ends lost 3 bases and 0 bases respectively, with 8 bases between them. This CDR3 is CATSRTSHQETQYF. The CDR3 DNA reads TGTGCCACCAGCAGGACTAGTCACCAAGAGACCCAGTACTTC.

Only a few counts were recorded for this clonotype. V and J are TRBV29-1 and TRBJ1-2, with TRBD1 as a possible D gene (6 bases). CDR3 size: 12 residues. Germline CDR1 SQVTM, CDR2 ANQGSEA. The ends were cut back, 8 bases at V and 9 bases at J, with 19 bases in the middle. The CDR3 sequence: CSSLGTSYSYTF. CDR3 coding DNA: TGCAGCTCCCTCGGGACATCTTATAGCTACACCTTC.

This clonotype was counted a few times. The CDR3 sequence: CSAVSGMNTEAFF. CDR3 coding DNA: TGCAGCGCCGTCAGTGGGATGAACACTGAAGCTTTCTTT. The chain combines TRBV29-1 with TRBJ1-1, with D unresolved. The CDR3 covers 13 residues. CDR1 and CDR2 from the germline V gene are SQVTM and ANQGSEA. The V and J ends lost 7 bases and 0 bases respectively, with 12 bases between them.

This clonotype was seen ten or more times. The conserved phenylalanine or tryptophan is not found at the CDR3 terminus, so this likely reflects a read error. No DNA is shown, since the ends of the CDR3 on it are uncertain; the CDR3 is the one TCRdb lists. The chain joins TRBV9 to TRBJ1-1. The germline CDR1 and CDR2 sequences are SGDLS and YYNGEE. The CDR3 is 13 residues long, ends included. CDR3 protein: CASSPSTPRLLRS.

Note on this clonotype: Given a much more abundant clone one base away, this may be a read error. The gene calls are TRBV20-1 and TRBJ1-3; tentatively, D is TRBD1 (6 bases). In germline, CDR1 is DFQATT, CDR2 SNEGSKA (reference sequence). The CDR3 is 15 residues long. Trimming removed 0 bases from V and 2 bases from J, with 11 bases in between. The DNA for the CDR3 is TGCAGTGCTAGAGATGCACAGGGTCCTGGAAACACCATATATTTT. The encoded protein is CSARDAQGPGNTIYF.

In its sample, this clonotype was seen many times. The chain employs TRBV20-1 and TRBJ1-1; D not resolved. The V and J ends lost 0 bases and 1 base respectively, with 12 bases between them. The CDR3 spans 15 residues. In germline, CDR1 is DFQATT, CDR2 SNEGSKA (reference sequence). The CDR3 protein is CSARDGGRPNTEAFF. Written as DNA, the CDR3 is TGCAGTGCTAGAGATGGTGGCAGGCCGAACACTGAAGCTTTCTTT.

CDR3 coding DNA: TGCGCCAGCAGCCAGAGAGGCAATGAGCAGTTCTTC. Translated: CASSQRGNEQFF. The chain recombines TRBV4-3 with TRBJ2-1; D gene ambiguous. CDR3 size: 12 residues. Looked up from germline, CDR1 is LGHNA and CDR2 is YSLEER. Deletions cut 3 bases from V and 6 bases from J, with 6 bases between.

This chain uses TRBV4-2 with TRBJ1-1, with 8 bases matching TRBD1. CDR1 and CDR2 from the germline V gene are LGHNA and YNFKEQ. V shed 6 bases, J shed 4 bases, and the junction held 10 bases outside the gene matches. This CDR3 spans 15 amino acids. CDR3 nucleotides: TGTGCCAGCAGTTCTACCTACAGGGGGTCCACTGAAGCTTTCTTT. Its translation: CASSSTYRGSTEAFF.

This clonotype appeared many times. V gene TRBV2 combines with J gene TRBJ1-5; no definite D call. The V and J ends lost 4 bases and 4 bases respectively, with 8 bases between them. The CDR3 is 13 residues long. Per germline, CDR1 SNHLY and CDR2 FYNNEI. The CDR3 sequence: CASSGSRNQPQHF. The CDR3 coding sequence is TGTGCCAGCAGTGGTTCTCGGAATCAGCCCCAGCATTTT.

A remark on this clonotype: This could be a read error, since a much larger clone is one nucleotide away. The chain couples TRBV19 to TRBJ1-5; D gene ambiguous. The CDR3 consists of 13 residues. V lost 6 bases to trimming and J lost 4 bases, with 10 bases between them. Germline V CDR1 and CDR2: LNHDA, SQIVND (reference sequence). CDR3 nucleotides: TGTGCCAGTAGCACGGGCAGGAATCAGCCCCAGCATTTT. It yields the protein CASSTGRNQPQHF.

This clonotype came up many times. The V gene is TRBV2, the J gene TRBJ2-5; tentative D call: TRBD1 (6 bases). This CDR3 is built from 15 residues. Germline-derived CDR1 and CDR2 are SNHLY and FYNNEI. V shed 4 bases and J shed 2 bases, with 14 bases lying between them. In DNA, the CDR3 is TGTGCCAGCAGTGGGAGGACAGAACCACAAGAGACCCAGTACTTC. The encoded protein is CASSGRTEPQETQYF.

Note on this clonotype: One base away lies a much larger clone, so this may be a sequencing read error. The rearrangement uses TRBV19 and TRBJ1-1; D is ambiguous. The CDR3 contains 15 residues. Trimming took off 6 bases at V and 0 bases at J, with 14 bases between the two ends. In germline, CDR1 is LNHDA, CDR2 SQIVND (reference sequence). CDR3 loop: CASRVPSLLNTEAFF. CDR3 nucleotide sequence: TGTGCCAGTAGGGTACCCTCACTTCTGAACACTGAAGCTTTCTTT. The full variable domain, in which reference TRBV19 and TRBJ1-1 provide the parts outside the CDR3, is DGGITQSPKYLFRKEGQNVTLSCEQNLNHDAMYWYRQDPGQGLRLIYYSQIVNDFQKGDIAEGYSVSREKKESFPLTVTSAQKNPTAFYLCASRVPSLLNTEAFFGQGTRLTVV.

The sample holds many counts of this clonotype. The chain employs TRBV6-1 and TRBJ1-5; D ambiguous. Trimming took 6 bases from V and 1 from J, leaving 7 bases between them. In germline, CDR1 is MNHNS, CDR2 SASEGT. The CDR3 totals 13 residues. The CDR3 nucleotides read TGTGCCAGCAGACCGGACAGCAATCAGCCCCAGCATTTT. Protein sequence: CASRPDSNQPQHF.

This chain joins TRBV20-1 and TRBJ1-1; a weak D match, TRBD1 (6 bases). The CDR3 length is 15 residues. The V and J ends lost 0 bases and 3 bases respectively, with 14 bases between them. Looked up from germline, CDR1 is DFQATT and CDR2 is SNEGSKA (reference sequence). This CDR3 is CSARDLHRADTEAFF. CDR3 DNA sequence: TGCAGTGCTAGAGATTTGCACAGGGCTGACACTGAAGCTTTCTTT.

This clonotype was seen repeatedly, ten times or more. The chain combines TRBV7-9 with TRBJ2-5, with 9 bases lining up with TRBD1. Unmatched junction bases numbered 11, after V lost 4 bases and J lost 5 bases. CDR1 SEHNR and CDR2 FQNEAQ come from the germline V gene (reference sequence). This CDR3 is 16 amino acids long. The CDR3 spells CASSSRTGVSWETQYF. CDR3 DNA sequence: TGTGCCAGCAGCTCCCGGACAGGGGTGAGTTGGGAGACCCAGTACTTC.

Regarding this clonotype: A much larger clone lies one base from this, so it may be a read error. The genes are TRBV19 and TRBJ1-1; D uncertain. This CDR3 spans 13 amino acids. CDR1 LNHDA and CDR2 SQIVND come from the germline V gene (reference sequence). CDR3 loop: CASSTKSPVGASF. The CDR3, as DNA: TGTGCCAGTAGTACTAAATCCCCGGTAGGAGCTTCCTTT. Looking up the rest from reference TRBV19 and TRBJ1-1 gives the full variable domain: DGGITQSPKYLFRKEGQNVTLSCEQNLNHDAMYWYRQDPGQGLRLIYYSQIVNDFQKGDIAEGYSVSREKKESFPLTVTSAQKNPTAFYLCASSTKSPVGASFGQGTRLTVV.

Only a few counts were recorded for this clonotype. The chain recombines TRBV18 with TRBJ1-5, with D possibly TRBD1 on 5 matching bases. The CDR3 length is 13 residues. With 8 bases removed from V and 7 bases from J, the gap between germline ends came to 15 bases. Germline loops: CDR1 KGHSH, CDR2 LQKENI. The CDR3 spells CASRRDSLQPQHF. CDR3 DNA sequence: TGTGCCAGCCGGCGGGACTCCCTACAGCCCCAGCATTTT. Looking up the rest from reference TRBV18 and TRBJ1-5 gives the full variable domain: NAGVMQNPRHLVRRRGQEARLRCSPMKGHSHVYWYRQLPEEGLKFMVYLQKENIIDESGMPKERFSAEFPKEGPSILRIQQVVRGDSAAYFCASRRDSLQPQHFGDGTRLSIL.

A word on this clonotype: Given a much more abundant clone one base away, this may be a read error. Since the CDR3 does not end with the conserved phenylalanine or tryptophan, this likely comes from a read error. The V gene is TRBV11-1, the J gene TRBJ2-1; D might be TRBD1 (6 bases). The CDR3 totals 14 residues. CDR1 is SGHAT, CDR2 FQDESV, per germline (reference sequence). V lost 5 bases to trimming and J lost 4 bases, with 12 bases between them. CDR3 region: CASSPTGTYNEQFL. The DNA for the CDR3 is TGTGCCAGCAGCCCAACCGGGACATACAATGAGCAGTTCCTC.

The table lists this clonotype with a few counts. This may stem from a read error, because a much larger clone lies one nucleotide away. The chain recombines TRBV7-9 with TRBJ2-7, with 9 bases aligning to TRBD1. CDR1 is SEHNR, CDR2 FQNEAQ, per germline (reference sequence). The CDR3 is 13 residues long. V gave up 4 bases and J gave up 7 bases; unmatched junction bases: 5. The CDR3 reads CASSWPGQGEQYF. CDR3 bases: TGTGCCAGCAGCTGGCCGGGACAGGGAGAGCAGTACTTC.

This clonotype appeared many times. The V and J genes are TRBV7-3 and TRBJ2-1; D is tentatively TRBD1 or TRBD2 (7 bases each). Germline CDR1 SGHTA, CDR2 FQGTGA. This CDR3 is 12 amino acids long. Trimming pared 5 bases from V and 9 bases from J, leaving 11 bases between. The CDR3 coding sequence is TGTGCCAGCAGCCAGGGGGGGGGTGAGCAGTTCTTC. Translated: CASSQGGGEQFF.

Notes on this clonotype: This clone may be a read error of a much larger clone one base away. The V gene is TRBV7-6, the J gene TRBJ1-1; 7 positions agree with TRBD1. Germline loops: CDR1 SGHVS, CDR2 FNYEAQ. J lost 5 bases, V lost 2 bases, and 11 bases had no gene match. This CDR3 spans 16 amino acids. CDR3 in DNA: TGTGCCAGCAGCTTAACGTCAGGGGGAGGGTGGACTGAAGCTTTCTTT. Amino acid sequence: CASSLTSGGGWTEAFF.

The DNA for the CDR3 is TGTGCCAGCAGCGTAGTGGATACAGGGGAGACTGAAGCTTTCTTT. It is translated as CASSVVDTGETEAFF. The genes are TRBV9 and TRBJ1-1; 7 nucleotides line up with TRBD1. The CDR3 extends over 15 amino acids. Germline V CDR1 and CDR2: SGDLS, YYNGEE. J gave up 5 bases and V 0 bases, and 7 bases lay outside the gene matches.

The table lists this clonotype with many counts. This chain uses TRBV9 with TRBJ2-3; 8 bases are a match to TRBD2. The CDR3 is made up of 19 amino acids. Germline assignment: CDR1 SGDLS and CDR2 YYNGEE. The V and J ends lost 0 bases and 2 bases, in that order; junction bases with no gene match: 14. The CDR3 sequence: CASSVESFRGLGFTDTQYF. The CDR3 nucleotides are TGTGCCAGCAGCGTAGAAAGTTTCCGGGGACTAGGATTCACAGATACGCAGTATTTT.

Ten or more counts support this clonotype. The rearrangement links TRBV20-1 to TRBJ2-5; D perhaps matches TRBD1 (6 bases). The ends were cut back, 4 bases at V and 1 base at J, with 10 bases in the middle. Germline CDR1 DFQATT, CDR2 SNEGSKA (reference sequence). The CDR3 consists of 13 residues. Written as DNA, the CDR3 is TGCAGTGCTACACAGGGTCTCCAAGAGACCCAGTACTTC. Its protein is CSATQGLQETQYF.

Many counts were recorded for this clonotype. The V gene is TRBV20-1, the J gene TRBJ1-3; D is undetermined. This CDR3 is built from 14 residues. The V gene's germline CDR1 is DFQATT and CDR2 SNEGSKA (reference sequence). Trimming removed 3 bases at V and 6 bases at J, with 15 bases between. CDR3 nucleotide sequence: TGCAGTGCTAGGGAGAGCTTTGCGCCAAACACCATATATTTT. Translation: CSARESFAPNTIYF.

This clonotype occurred a few times. The chain carries TRBV4-1 and TRBJ2-1; D assignment may be TRBD1 or TRBD2 (5 bases each). This CDR3 spans 17 amino acids. Germline-derived CDR1 and CDR2 are MGHRA and YSYEKL. V lost 3 bases, J lost 6 bases, and 21 bases lay in between. As DNA, the CDR3 is TGCGCCAGCAGCCAGCAAATACCACGGGGACGAATCAATGAGCAGTTCTTC. The encoded protein is CASSQQIPRGRINEQFF.

This clonotype was counted many times. The chain uses TRBV4-1 and TRBJ2-5; TRBD2 agrees at 11 bases. Germline CDR1 is MGHRA and CDR2 is YSYEKL. Trimming at V came to 2 bases and at J to 5 bases, leaving 4 bases not matched to a gene. The CDR3 contains 15 residues. The CDR3: CASSQLGLAVETQYF. As DNA, the CDR3 is TGCGCCAGCAGCCAACTGGGACTAGCGGTGGAGACCCAGTACTTC.